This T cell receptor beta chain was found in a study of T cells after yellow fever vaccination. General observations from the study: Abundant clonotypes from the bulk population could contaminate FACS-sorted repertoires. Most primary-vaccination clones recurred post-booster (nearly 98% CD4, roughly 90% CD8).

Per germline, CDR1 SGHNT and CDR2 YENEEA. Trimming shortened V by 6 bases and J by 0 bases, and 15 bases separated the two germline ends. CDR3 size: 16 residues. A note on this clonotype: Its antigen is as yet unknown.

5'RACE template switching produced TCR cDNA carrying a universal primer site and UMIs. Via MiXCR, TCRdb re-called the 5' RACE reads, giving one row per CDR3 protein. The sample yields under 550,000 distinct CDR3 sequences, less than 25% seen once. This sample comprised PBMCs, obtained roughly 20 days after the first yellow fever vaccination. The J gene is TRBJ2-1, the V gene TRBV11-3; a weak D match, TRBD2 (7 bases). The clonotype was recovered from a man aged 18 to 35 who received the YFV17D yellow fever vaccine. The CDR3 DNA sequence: TGTGCCAGCAGTTCCGCGGGGGCCCTCTCCTACAATGAGCAGTTCTTC. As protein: CASSSAGALSYNEQFF.